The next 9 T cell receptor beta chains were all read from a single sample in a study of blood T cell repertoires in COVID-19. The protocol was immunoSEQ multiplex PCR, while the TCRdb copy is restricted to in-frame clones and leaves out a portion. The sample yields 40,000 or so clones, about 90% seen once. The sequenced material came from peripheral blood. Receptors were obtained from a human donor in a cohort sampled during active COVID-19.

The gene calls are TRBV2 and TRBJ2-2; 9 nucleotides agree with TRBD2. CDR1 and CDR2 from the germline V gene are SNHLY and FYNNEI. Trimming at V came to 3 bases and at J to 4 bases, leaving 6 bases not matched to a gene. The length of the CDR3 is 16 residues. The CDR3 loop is CASSDSGGPFTGELFF. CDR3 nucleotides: TGTGCCAGCAGTGACAGCGGGGGGCCTTTCACCGGGGAGCTGTTTTTT.

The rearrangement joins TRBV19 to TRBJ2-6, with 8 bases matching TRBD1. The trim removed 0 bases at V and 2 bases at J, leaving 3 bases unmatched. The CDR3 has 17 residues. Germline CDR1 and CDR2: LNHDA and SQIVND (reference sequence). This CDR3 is CASSIDRTGPGANVLTF. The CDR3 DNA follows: TGTGCCAGTAGTATAGATCGGACAGGGCCTGGGGCCAACGTCCTGACTTTC.

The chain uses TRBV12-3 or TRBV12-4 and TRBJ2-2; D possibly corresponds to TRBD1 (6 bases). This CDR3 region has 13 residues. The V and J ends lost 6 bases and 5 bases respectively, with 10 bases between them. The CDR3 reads CASRRGMTGELFF. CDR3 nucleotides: TGTGCCAGCAGAAGGGGGATGACCGGGGAGCTGTTTTTT.

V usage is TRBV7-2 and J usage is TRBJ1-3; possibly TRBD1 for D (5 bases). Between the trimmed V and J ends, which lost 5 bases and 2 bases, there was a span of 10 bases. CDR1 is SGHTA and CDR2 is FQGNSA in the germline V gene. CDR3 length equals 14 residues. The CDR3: CASSRAGPGNTIYF. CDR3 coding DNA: TGTGCCAGCAGCCGTGCAGGGCCTGGAAACACCATATATTTT.

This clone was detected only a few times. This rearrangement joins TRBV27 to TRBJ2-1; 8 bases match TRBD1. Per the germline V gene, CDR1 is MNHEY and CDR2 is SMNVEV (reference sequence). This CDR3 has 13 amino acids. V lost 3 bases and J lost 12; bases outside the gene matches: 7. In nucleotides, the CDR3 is TGTGCCAGCAGTTTGAACAGGGGGTTGGGGCAGTTCTTC. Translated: CASSLNRGLGQFF.

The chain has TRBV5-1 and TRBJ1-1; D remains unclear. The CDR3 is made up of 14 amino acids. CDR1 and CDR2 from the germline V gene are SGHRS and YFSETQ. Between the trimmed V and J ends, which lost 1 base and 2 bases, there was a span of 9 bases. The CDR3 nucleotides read TGCGCCAGCAGCTTGAGGAGCCTTAACACTGAAGCTTTCTTT. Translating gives CASSLRSLNTEAFF.

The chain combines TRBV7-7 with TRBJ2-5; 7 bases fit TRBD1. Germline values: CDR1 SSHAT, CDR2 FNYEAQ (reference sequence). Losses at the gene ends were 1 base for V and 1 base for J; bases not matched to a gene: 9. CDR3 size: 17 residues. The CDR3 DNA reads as TGTGCCAGCAGCTTAGGCGTAACAGGGGTGGTCCAAGAGACCCAGTACTTC. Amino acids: CASSLGVTGVVQETQYF.

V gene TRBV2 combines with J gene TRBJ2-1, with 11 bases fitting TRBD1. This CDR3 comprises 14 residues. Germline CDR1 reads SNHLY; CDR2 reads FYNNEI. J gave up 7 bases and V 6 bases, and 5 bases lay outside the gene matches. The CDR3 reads CASRGGQGVNEQFF. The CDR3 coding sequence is TGTGCCAGCAGGGGGGGACAGGGGGTAAATGAGCAGTTCTTC.

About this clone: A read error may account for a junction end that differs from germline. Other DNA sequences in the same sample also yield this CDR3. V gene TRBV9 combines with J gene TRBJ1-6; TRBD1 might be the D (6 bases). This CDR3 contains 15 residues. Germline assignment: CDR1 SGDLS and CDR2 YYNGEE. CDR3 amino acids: CASSTTGSYNSPLHF. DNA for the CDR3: TGTGCCAGCAGTACTACAGGGTCCTATAATTCGCCCCTCCACTTT.